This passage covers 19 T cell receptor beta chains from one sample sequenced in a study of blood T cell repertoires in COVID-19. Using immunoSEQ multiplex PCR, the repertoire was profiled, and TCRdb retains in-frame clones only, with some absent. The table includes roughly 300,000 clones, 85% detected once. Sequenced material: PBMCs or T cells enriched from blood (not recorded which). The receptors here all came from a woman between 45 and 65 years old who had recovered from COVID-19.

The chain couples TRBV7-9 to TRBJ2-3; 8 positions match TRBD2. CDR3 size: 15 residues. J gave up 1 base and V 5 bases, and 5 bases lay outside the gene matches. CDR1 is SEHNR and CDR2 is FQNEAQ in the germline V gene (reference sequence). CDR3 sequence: CASSRTSPGTDTQYF. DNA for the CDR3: TGTGCCAGCAGCCGGACTAGCCCTGGCACAGATACGCAGTATTTT.

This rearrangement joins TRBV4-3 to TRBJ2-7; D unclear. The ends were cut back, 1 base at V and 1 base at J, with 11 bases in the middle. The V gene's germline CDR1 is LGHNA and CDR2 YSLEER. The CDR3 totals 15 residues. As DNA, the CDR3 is TGCGCCAGCAGCCAAGCGGCGGTCGGTTCCTACGAGCAGTACTTC. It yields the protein CASSQAAVGSYEQYF.

In DNA, the CDR3 is TGCAGCGTTGGACTAGCGGGACGTAGCACAGATACGCAGTATTTT. It codes for CSVGLAGRSTDTQYF. The chain joins TRBV29-1 to TRBJ2-3; 11 nucleotides agree with TRBD2. This CDR3 comprises 15 residues. V lost 4 bases to trimming and J lost 0 bases; unmatched junction nucleotides: 3. Germline loops: CDR1 SQVTM, CDR2 ANQGSEA.

Here the CDR3 DNA reads TGCGCCAGCAGCACGACAGGGAGCCACGAGCAGTTCTTC. This sequence encodes CASSTTGSHEQFF. The rearrangement joins TRBV5-1 to TRBJ2-1; 7 bases are a match to TRBD1. The V gene end was trimmed by 4 bases and the J gene end by 10 bases; junction bases not matched to a gene: 8. In germline, CDR1 is SGHRS, CDR2 YFSETQ. The CDR3 extends over 13 amino acids.

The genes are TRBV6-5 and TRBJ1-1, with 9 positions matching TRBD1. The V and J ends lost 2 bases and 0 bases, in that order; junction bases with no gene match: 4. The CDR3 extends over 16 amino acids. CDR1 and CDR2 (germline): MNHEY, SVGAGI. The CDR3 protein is CASSYTGTGMNTEAFF. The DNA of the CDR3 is TGTGCCAGCAGTTACACCGGGACAGGGATGAACACTGAAGCTTTCTTT.

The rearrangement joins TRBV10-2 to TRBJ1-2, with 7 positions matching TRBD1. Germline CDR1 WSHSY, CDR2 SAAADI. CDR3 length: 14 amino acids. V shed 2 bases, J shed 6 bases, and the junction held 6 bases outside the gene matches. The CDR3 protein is CASSERQGQHGYTF. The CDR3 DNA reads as TGCGCCAGCAGTGAGCGACAGGGACAACATGGCTACACCTTC.

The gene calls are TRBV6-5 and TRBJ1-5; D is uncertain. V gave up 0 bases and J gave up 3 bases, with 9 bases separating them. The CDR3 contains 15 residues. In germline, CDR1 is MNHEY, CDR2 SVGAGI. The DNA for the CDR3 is TGTGCCAGCAGTTACTCGAAGAGGTCCAATCAGCCCCAGCATTTT. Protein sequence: CASSYSKRSNQPQHF.

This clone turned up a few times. The CDR3 bases are TGCGCCAGCAGCGTCAGTCCAGGGGTCTTCTACAATGAGCAGTTCTTC. Translating it yields CASSVSPGVFYNEQFF. The rearrangement joins TRBV4-1 to TRBJ2-1; perhaps TRBD1 as D (6 bases). Germline-derived CDR1 and CDR2 are MGHRA and YSYEKL. The V and J ends lost 5 bases and 3 bases respectively, with 17 bases between them. The CDR3 has 16 amino acids.

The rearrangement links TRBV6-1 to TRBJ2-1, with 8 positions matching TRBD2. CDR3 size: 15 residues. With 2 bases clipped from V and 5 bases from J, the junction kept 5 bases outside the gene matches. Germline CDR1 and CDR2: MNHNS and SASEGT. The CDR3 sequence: CASSELGLDNNEQFF. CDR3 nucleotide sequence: TGTGCCAGCAGTGAACTGGGACTAGATAACAATGAGCAGTTCTTC.

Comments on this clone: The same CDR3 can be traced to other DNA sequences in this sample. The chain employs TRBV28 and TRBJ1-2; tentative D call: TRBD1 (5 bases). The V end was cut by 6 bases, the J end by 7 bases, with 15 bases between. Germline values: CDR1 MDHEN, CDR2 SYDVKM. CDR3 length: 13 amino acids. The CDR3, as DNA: TGTGCCAGCAGCTCACCAGGGATCGGTGGCTACACCTTC. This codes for CASSSPGIGGYTF.

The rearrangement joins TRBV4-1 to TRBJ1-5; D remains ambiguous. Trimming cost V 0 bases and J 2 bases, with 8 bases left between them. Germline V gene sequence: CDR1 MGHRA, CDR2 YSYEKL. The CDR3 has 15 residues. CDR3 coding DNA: TGCGCCAGCAGCCAAGAACCCACAGGCAATCAGCCCCAGCATTTT. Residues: CASSQEPTGNQPQHF.

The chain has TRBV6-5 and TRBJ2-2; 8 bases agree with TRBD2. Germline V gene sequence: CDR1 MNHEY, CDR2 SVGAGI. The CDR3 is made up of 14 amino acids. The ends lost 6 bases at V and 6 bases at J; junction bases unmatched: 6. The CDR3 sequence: CASRYPGGAGELFF. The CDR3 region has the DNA TGTGCCAGCAGATACCCCGGGGGGGCCGGGGAGCTGTTTTTT.

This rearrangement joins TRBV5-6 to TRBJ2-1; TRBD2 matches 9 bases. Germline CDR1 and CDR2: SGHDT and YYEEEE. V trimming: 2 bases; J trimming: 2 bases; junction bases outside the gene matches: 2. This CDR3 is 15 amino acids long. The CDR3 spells CASSFRLAAYNEQFF. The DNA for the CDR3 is TGTGCCAGCAGCTTCAGACTAGCGGCCTACAATGAGCAGTTCTTC. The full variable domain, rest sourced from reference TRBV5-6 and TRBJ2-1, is DAGVTQSPTHLIKTRGQQVTLRCSPKSGHDTVSWYQQALGQGPQFIFQYYEEEERQRGNFPDRFSGHQFPNYSSELNVNALLLGDSALYLCASSFRLAAYNEQFFGPGTRLTVL.

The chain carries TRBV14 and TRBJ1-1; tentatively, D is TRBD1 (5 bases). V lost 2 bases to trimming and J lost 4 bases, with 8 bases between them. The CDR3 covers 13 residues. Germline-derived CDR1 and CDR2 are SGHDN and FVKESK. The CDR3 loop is CASSQSGLTEAFF. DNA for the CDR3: TGTGCCAGCAGCCAATCAGGGCTCACTGAAGCTTTCTTT.

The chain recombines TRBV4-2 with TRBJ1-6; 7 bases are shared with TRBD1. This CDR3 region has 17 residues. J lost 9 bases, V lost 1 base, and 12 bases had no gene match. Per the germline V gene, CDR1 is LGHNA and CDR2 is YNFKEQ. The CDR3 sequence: CASSQVSGGTDSSPLHF. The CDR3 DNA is TGTGCCAGCAGCCAAGTTTCTGGCGGGACAGATAGTTCACCCCTCCACTTT.

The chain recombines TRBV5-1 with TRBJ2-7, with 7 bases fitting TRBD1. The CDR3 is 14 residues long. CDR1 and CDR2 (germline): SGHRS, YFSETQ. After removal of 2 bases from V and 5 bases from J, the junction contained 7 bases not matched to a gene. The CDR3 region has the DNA TGCGCCAGCAGCTTAACGACAGGGCGGAACGAGCAGTACTTC. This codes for CASSLTTGRNEQYF.

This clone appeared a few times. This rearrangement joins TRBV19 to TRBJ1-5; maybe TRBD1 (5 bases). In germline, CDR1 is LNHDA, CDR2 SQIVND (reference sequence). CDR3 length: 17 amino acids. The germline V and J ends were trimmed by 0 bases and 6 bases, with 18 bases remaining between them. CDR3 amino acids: CASSIDARLGGAQPQHF. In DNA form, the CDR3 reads TGTGCCAGTAGTATAGATGCTAGACTAGGCGGGGCTCAGCCCCAGCATTTT.

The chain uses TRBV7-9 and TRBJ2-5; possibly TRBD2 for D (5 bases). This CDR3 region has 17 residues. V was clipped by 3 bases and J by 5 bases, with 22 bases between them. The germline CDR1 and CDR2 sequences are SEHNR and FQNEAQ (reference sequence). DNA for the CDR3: TGTGCCAGCAGCTTGCGAGGACTTTCGAGGTTTCGGGAGACCCAGTACTTC. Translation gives CASSLRGLSRFRETQYF. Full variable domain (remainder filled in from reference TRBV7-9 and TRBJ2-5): DTGVSQNPRHKITKRGQNVTFRCDPISEHNRLYWYRQTLGQGPEFLTYFQNEAQLEKSRLLSDRFSAERPKGSFSTLEIQRTEQGDSAMYLCASSLRGLSRFRETQYFGPGTRLLVL.

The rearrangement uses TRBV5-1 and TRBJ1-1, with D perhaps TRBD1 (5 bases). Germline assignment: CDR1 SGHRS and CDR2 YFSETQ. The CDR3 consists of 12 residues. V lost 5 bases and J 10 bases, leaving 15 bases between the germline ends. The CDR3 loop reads CASSSGTAVAFF. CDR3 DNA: TGCGCCAGCAGTAGCGGGACGGCTGTAGCTTTCTTT.